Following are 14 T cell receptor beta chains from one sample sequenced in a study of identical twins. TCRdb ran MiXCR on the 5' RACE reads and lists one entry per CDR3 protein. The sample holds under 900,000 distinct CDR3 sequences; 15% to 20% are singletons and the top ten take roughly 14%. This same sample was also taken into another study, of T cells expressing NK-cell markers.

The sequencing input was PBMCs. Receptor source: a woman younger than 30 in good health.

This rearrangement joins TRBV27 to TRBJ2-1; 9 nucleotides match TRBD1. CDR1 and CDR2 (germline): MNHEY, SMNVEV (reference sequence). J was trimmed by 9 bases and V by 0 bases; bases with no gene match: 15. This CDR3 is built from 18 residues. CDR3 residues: CASSLSPSLGTGRGEQFF. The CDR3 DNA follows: TGTGCCAGCAGTTTATCCCCATCACTGGGGACAGGGCGGGGTGAGCAGTTCTTC.

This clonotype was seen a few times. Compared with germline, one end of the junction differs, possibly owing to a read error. CDR3: CASGQGAGYNSPLHF. The CDR3 coding sequence is TGCGCCAGCGGCCAGGGGGCAGGCTATAATTCACCCCTCCACTTT. The J gene is TRBJ1-6, the V gene TRBV4-1; TRBD1 matches at 8 bases. CDR1 and CDR2 (germline): MGHRA, YSYEKL. This CDR3 contains 15 residues.

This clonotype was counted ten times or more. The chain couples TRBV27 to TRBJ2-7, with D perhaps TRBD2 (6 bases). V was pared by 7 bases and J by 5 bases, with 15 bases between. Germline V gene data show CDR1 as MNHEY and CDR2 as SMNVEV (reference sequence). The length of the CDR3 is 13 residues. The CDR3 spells CASMGGGAHEQYF. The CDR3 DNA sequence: TGTGCCAGCATGGGGGGAGGTGCCCACGAGCAGTACTTC.

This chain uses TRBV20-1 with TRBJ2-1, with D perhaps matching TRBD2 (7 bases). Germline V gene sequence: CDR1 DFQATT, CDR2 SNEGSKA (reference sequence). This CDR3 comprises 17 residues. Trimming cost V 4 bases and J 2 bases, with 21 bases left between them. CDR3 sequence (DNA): TGCAGTGCTATAGGAGGGGCTAGCGGACAGACCTACAATGAGCAGTTCTTC. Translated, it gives CSAIGGASGQTYNEQFF.

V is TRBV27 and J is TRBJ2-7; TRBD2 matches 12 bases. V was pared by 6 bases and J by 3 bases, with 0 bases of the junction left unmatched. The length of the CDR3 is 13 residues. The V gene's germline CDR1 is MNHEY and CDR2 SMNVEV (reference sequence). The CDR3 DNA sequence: TGTGCCAGCAGGACTAGCGGGGGCTACGAGCAGTACTTC. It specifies CASRTSGGYEQYF.

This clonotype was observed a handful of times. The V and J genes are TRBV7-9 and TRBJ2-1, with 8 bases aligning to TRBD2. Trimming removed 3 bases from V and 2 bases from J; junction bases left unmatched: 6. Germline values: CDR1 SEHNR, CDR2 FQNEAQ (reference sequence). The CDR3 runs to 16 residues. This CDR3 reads CASSFMTSATYNEQFF. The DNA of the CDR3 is TGTGCCAGCAGCTTTATGACTAGCGCCACCTACAATGAGCAGTTCTTC.

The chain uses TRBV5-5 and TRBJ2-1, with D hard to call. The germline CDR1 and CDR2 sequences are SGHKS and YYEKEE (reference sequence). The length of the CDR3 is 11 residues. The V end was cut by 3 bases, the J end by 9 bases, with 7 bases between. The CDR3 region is CASSSVAEQFF. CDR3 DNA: TGTGCCAGCAGCTCCGTAGCTGAGCAGTTCTTC.

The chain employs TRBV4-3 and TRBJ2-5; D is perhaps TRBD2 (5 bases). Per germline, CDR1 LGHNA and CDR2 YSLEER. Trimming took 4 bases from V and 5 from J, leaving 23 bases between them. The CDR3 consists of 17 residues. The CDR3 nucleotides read TGCGCCAGCAGCCCTTGGGCAGGATTGGGGAGAGGGGAGACCCAGTACTTC. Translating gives CASSPWAGLGRGETQYF.

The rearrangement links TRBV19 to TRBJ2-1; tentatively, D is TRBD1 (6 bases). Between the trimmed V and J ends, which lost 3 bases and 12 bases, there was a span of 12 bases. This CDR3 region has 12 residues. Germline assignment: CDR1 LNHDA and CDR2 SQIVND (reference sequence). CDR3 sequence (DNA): TGTGCCAGTAGTATCCCCAGGGGTAGGCAGTTCTTC. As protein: CASSIPRGRQFF.

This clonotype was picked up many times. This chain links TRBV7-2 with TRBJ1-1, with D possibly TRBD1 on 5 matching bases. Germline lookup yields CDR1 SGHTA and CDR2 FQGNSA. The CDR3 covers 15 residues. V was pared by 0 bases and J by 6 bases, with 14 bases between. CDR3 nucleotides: TGTGCCAGCAGCTTAGCGCCGGGACGTCTTTCTGAAGCTTTCTTT. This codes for CASSLAPGRLSEAFF.

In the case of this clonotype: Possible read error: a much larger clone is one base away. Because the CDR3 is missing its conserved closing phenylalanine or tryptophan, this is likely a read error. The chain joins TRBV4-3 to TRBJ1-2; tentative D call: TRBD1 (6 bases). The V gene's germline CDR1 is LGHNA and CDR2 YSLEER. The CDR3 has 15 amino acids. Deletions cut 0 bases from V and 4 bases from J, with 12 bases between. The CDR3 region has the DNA TGCGCCAGCAGCCAAGATTCTCGGACAGTCTATGGCTACACCCTC. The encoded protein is CASSQDSRTVYGYTL.

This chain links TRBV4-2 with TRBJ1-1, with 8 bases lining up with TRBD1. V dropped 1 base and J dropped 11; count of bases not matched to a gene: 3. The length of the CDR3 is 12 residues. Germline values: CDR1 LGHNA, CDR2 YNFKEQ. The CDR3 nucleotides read TGTGCCAGCAGCCAAGCAGGGGGCCGGGCTTTCTTT. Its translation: CASSQAGGRAFF.

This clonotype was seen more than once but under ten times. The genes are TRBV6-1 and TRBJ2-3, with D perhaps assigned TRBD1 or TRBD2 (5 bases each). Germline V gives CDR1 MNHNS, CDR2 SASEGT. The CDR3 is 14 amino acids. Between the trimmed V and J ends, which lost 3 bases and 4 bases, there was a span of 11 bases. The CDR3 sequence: CASSDRGPPDTQYF. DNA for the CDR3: TGTGCCAGCAGTGACCGGGGCCCCCCAGATACGCAGTATTTT.

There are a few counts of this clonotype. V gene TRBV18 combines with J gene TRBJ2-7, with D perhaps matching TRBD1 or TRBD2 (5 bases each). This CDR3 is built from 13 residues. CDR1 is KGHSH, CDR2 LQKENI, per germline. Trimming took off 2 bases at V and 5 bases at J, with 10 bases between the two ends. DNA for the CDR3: TGTGCCAGCTCACCAATGGGGACGGACGAGCAGTACTTC. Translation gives CASSPMGTDEQYF.